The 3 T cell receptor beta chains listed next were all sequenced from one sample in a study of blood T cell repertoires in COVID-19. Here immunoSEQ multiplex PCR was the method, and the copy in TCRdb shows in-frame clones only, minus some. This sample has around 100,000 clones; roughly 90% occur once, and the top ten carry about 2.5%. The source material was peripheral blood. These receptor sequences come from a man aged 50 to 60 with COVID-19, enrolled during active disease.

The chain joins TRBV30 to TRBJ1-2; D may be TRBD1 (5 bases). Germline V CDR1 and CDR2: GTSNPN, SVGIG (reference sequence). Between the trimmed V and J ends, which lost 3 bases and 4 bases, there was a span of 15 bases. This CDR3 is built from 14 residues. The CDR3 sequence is CAWRATPGIYGYTF. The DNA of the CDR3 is TGTGCCTGGAGGGCCACCCCAGGGATCTATGGCTACACCTTC.

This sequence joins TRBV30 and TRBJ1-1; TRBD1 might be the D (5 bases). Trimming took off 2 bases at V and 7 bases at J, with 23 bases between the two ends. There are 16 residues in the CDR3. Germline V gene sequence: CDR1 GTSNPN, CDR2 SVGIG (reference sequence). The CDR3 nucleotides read TGTGCCTGGAGTACTCCCGGGACTATCCTGAAGGGTGAAGCTTTCTTT. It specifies CAWSTPGTILKGEAFF.

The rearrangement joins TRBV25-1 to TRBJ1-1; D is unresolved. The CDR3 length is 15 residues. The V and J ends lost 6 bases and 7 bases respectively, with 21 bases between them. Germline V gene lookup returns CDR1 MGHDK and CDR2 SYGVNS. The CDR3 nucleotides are TGTGCCAGCAGGTTATCAGGAATCGAGGGTGGTGAAGCTTTCTTT. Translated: CASRLSGIEGGEAFF.